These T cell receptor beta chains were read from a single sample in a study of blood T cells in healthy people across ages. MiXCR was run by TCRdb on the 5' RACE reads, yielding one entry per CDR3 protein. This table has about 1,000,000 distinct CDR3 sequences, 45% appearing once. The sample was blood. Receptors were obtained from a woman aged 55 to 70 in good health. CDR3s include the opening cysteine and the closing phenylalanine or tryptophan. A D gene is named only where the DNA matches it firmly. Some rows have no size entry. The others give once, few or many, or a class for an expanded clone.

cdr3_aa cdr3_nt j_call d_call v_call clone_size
CASSKGTVFIYEQYF TGTGCCAGCAGTAAGGGGACAGTTTTCATCTACGAGCAGTACTTC TRBJ2-7 TRBD1 TRBV6-6 .
CASSQEGRLAGETQYF TGTGCCAGCAGCCAAGAAGGGCGACTAGCGGGGGAGACCCAGTACTTC TRBJ2-5 TRBD2 TRBV4-2 few
CASSRSSTSGPYEQYF TGTGCCAGCAGCCGATCCTCGACTAGCGGGCCCTACGAGCAGTACTTC TRBJ2-7 TRBD2 TRBV7-2 .
CASGPHNRERTDTQYF TGTGCCAGCGGCCCCCACAACAGGGAGCGCACAGATACGCAGTATTTT TRBJ2-3 . TRBV7-9 .
CASSPGLPGQPQHF TGTGCCAGCAGTCCGGGACTACCTGGTCAGCCCCAGCATTTT TRBJ1-5 . TRBV12-3/TRBV12-4 .
CASSQDIDNEQFF TGTGCCAGCAGCCAAGATATCGACAATGAGCAGTTCTTC TRBJ2-1 . TRBV14 .
CASSLGTVVENEQYF TGTGCCAGCAGTTTAGGGACAGTCGTGGAAAATGAGCAGTACTTC TRBJ2-7 TRBD1 TRBV6-5 .
CGVSSGRGDTQYF TGCGGCGTTTCGAGCGGGAGGGGAGATACGCAGTATTTT TRBJ2-3 TRBD2 TRBV29-1 .
CASNCRDRESHEQYF TGTGCCAGCAACTGCCGGGACAGGGAGTCCCACGAGCAGTACTTC TRBJ2-7 TRBD1 TRBV7-9 .
CASSSMTSGIYEQYF TGTGCCAGCAGCTCGATGACTAGCGGGATATACGAGCAGTACTTC TRBJ2-7 TRBD2 TRBV7-2 .
CSASGIAGGLYEQYF TGCAGTGCTAGTGGGATAGCGGGAGGTTTATACGAGCAGTACTTC TRBJ2-7 TRBD2 TRBV20-1 .
CASSLFGAAKNIQYF TGTGCCAGCAGTTTATTCGGGGCTGCCAAAAACATTCAGTACTTC TRBJ2-4 . TRBV28 .
CASSLPQGHYGYTF TGTGCCAGCAGTTTACCACAGGGGCACTATGGCTACACCTTC TRBJ1-2 TRBD1 TRBV28 few
CASTGVNYEQYF TGTGCCAGCACGGGGGTTAACTACGAGCAGTACTTC TRBJ2-7 . TRBV6-2/TRBV6-3 .
CASKRLAGENEQYF TGTGCCAGCAAAAGACTAGCGGGAGAAAACGAGCAGTACTTC TRBJ2-7 TRBD2 TRBV6-2/TRBV6-3 few
CASSWDEDQPQHF TGTGCCAGCAGCTGGGACGAAGATCAGCCCCAGCATTTT TRBJ1-5 . TRBV11-2 .
CASSQGTANYGYTF TGTGCCAGCAGTCAGGGGACAGCAAACTATGGCTACACCTTC TRBJ1-2 TRBD1 TRBV3-1 few
CSATGLESYEQYF TGCAGTGCTACGGGACTGGAATCCTACGAGCAGTACTTC TRBJ2-7 . TRBV20-1 few
CASSGRDGISYEQYF TGTGCCAGCAGCGGTAGGGATGGGATCTCCTACGAGCAGTACTTC TRBJ2-7 . TRBV13 .